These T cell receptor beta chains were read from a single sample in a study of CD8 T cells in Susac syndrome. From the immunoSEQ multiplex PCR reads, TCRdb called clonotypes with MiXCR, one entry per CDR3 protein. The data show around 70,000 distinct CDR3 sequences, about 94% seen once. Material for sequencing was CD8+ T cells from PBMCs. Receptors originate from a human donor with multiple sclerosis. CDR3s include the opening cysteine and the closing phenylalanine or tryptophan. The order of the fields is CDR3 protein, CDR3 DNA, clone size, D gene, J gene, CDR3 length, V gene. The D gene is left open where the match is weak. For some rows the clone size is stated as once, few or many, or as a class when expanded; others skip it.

cdr3_aa: CASELTGRNQPQHF
cdr3_nt: TGTGCCAGCGAGTTGACAGGGCGCAATCAGCCCCAGCATTTT
clone_size: -
d_call: TRBD1
j_call: TRBJ1-5
cdr3_length: 14
v_call: TRBV7-2

cdr3_aa: CASSAPSYGYTF
cdr3_nt: TGTGCCAGCAGCGCCCCCTCATATGGCTACACCTTC
clone_size: once
d_call: -
j_call: TRBJ1-2
cdr3_length: 12
v_call: TRBV27

cdr3_aa: CASSAGQEAFF
cdr3_nt: TGTGCCAGCAGCGCGGGACAGGAAGCTTTCTTT
clone_size: -
d_call: TRBD1
j_call: TRBJ1-1
cdr3_length: 11
v_call: TRBV3-1

cdr3_aa: CATSDPYTGDLYNEQFF
cdr3_nt: TGTGCCACCAGTGACCCATACACAGGGGACCTCTACAATGAGCAGTTCTTC
clone_size: -
d_call: TRBD1
j_call: TRBJ2-1
cdr3_length: 17
v_call: TRBV24-1

cdr3_aa: CASSPLTGYNEQFF
cdr3_nt: TGTGCCAGCAGCCCACTAACGGGGTACAATGAGCAGTTCTTC
clone_size: -
d_call: -
j_call: TRBJ2-1
cdr3_length: 14
v_call: TRBV28

cdr3_aa: CASSWTISTDTQYF
cdr3_nt: TGTGCCAGCAGCTGGACTATTAGCACAGATACGCAGTATTTT
clone_size: once
d_call: -
j_call: TRBJ2-3
cdr3_length: 14
v_call: TRBV27

cdr3_aa: CASIGQEPYEQYF
cdr3_nt: TGTGCCAGCATTGGACAGGAGCCCTACGAGCAGTACTTC
clone_size: -
d_call: TRBD1
j_call: TRBJ2-7
cdr3_length: 13
v_call: TRBV5-6

cdr3_aa: CAWTPGDNEKLFF
cdr3_nt: TGTGCCTGGACCCCAGGGGATAATGAAAAACTGTTTTTT
clone_size: -
d_call: -
j_call: TRBJ1-4
cdr3_length: 13
v_call: TRBV30

cdr3_aa: CASSPRTVGFTDTQYF
cdr3_nt: TGTGCCAGCAGCCCCCGGACGGTTGGGTTCACAGATACGCAGTATTTT
clone_size: -
d_call: -
j_call: TRBJ2-3
cdr3_length: 16
v_call: TRBV7-2

cdr3_aa: CASSLGLKRGIGNTIYF
cdr3_nt: TGTGCCAGCAGTTTAGGTCTGAAGCGGGGTATCGGAAACACCATATATTTT
clone_size: -
d_call: -
j_call: TRBJ1-3
cdr3_length: 17
v_call: TRBV28